This T cell receptor beta chain was captured in a study of T cells expressing NK-cell markers. On the study more broadly: Sorted CD3+CD56+NKG2C+, CD3+CD56+NKG2C- and CD3+CD56-NKG2C+ T cells provided the TCR beta repertoires. Sequenced donors, eight in total, included seven who were HCMV-seropositive and one who was seronegative.

Germline loops: CDR1 SGHDN, CDR2 FVKESK. The CDR3 consists of 15 residues. TCRdb reprocessed the 5' RACE reads, keeping one entry per CDR3 protein, no DNA. The sample has about half a million distinct CDR3 sequences. With respect to this clonotype: Antigen specificity is unknown.

Overall study results and limits: 1.0-7.0% of CD8+ T cells in a handful of donors belonged to dominant NKG2C+ clonotypes. For a handful of donors, these clonotypes were likewise the leading ones in the CD3+CD56-NKG2C+ fraction.

What was sequenced was blood T cells: a sorted CD56 or NKG2C T cell subset, CD4+ or CD8+ T cells, or bulk PBMC T cells (not recorded which). The chain couples TRBV14 to TRBJ2-1; TCRdb returns TRBD2, unconfirmable since there is no DNA. This receptor was identified in a woman in her forties or fifties in good health. The CDR3 sequence is CASSRRTSQHNEQFF.